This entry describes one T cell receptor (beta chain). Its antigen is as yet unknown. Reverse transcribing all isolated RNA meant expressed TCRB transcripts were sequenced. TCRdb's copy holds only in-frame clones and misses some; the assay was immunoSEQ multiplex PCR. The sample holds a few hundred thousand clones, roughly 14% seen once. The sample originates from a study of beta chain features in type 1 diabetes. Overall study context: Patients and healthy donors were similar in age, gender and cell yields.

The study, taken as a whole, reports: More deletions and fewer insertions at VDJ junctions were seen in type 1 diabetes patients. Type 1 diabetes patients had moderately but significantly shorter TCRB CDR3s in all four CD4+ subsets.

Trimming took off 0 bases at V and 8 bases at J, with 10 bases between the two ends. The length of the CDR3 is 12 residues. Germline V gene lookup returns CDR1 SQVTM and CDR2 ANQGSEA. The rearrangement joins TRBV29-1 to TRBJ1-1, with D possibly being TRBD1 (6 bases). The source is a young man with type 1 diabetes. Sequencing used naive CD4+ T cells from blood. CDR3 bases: TGCAGCGTTGAAGATCAAACAGGGGAAGCTTTCTTT. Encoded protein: CSVEDQTGEAFF.